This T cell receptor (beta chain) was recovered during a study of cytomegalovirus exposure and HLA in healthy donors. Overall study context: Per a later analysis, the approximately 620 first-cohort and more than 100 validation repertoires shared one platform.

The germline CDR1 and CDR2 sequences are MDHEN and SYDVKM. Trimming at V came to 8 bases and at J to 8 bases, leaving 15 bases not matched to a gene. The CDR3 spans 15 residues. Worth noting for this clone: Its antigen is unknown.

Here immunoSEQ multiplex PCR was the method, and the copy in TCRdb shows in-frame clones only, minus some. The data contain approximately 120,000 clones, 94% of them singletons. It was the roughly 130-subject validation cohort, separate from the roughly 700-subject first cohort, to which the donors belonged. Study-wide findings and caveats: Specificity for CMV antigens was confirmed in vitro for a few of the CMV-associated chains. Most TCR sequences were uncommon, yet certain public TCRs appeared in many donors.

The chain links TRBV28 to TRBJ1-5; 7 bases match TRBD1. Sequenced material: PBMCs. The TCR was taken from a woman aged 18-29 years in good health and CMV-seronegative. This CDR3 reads CASYKTTGVVEPQHF. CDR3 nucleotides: TGTGCCAGCTATAAGACAACAGGGGTCGTGGAGCCCCAGCATTTT.